This T cell receptor (beta chain) comes out of a study of a mutant IDH1 vaccine in newly diagnosed glioma. Background on the study: Every participant had undergone radiotherapy, temozolomide, or both before, and most underwent both. Findings and caveats of the study: Patients mounted vaccine-induced immune responses in approximately 94% of cases. Pseudoprogression appeared independent of alterations in top peripheral clonotypes.

Only in-frame clones appear in the TCRdb table, and some are missing; sequencing was by immunoSEQ multiplex PCR. The sample has tens of thousands of clones, about 80% seen once. The CDR3 is 14 amino acids. V was trimmed by 7 bases and J by 8 bases, leaving 20 bases between them. In germline, CDR1 is LNHDA, CDR2 SQIVND (reference sequence). Indicated time point: baseline, week 1 (first vaccination visit). Treatment here: pre-vaccination baseline after standard-of-care therapy. Tumors from donors were new WHO grade 3 or 4 IDH1-mutant astrocytomas with ATRX loss. With respect to this clone: Antigen: not known.

The sequencing here drew on PBMCs, taken from a glioma patient treated with radiotherapy, temozolomide or both. The rearrangement joins TRBV19 to TRBJ1-2; perhaps TRBD1 as D (5 bases). This receptor was identified in a woman in her forties or fifties with glioma. The CDR3 region is CASTRGEGSGGYTF. The CDR3 DNA reads as TGTGCCAGTACCCGCGGGGAGGGGTCGGGGGGCTACACCTTC. The variable domain in full, with the rest retrieved from reference TRBV19 and TRBJ1-2, is DGGITQSPKYLFRKEGQNVTLSCEQNLNHDAMYWYRQDPGQGLRLIYYSQIVNDFQKGDIAEGYSVSREKKESFPLTVTSAQKNPTAFYLCASTRGEGSGGYTFGSGTRLTVV.